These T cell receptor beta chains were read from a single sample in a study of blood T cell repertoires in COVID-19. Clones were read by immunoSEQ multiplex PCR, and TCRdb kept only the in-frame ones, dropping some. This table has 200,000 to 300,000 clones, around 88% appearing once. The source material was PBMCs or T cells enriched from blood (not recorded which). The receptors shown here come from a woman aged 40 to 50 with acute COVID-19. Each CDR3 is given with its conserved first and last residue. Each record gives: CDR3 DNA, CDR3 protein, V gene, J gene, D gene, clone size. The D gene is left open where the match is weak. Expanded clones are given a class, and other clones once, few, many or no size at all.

DNA: TGTGCCAGCAGCTTCCAGGGGTGGAACACTGAAGCTTTCTTT
CDR3: CASSFQGWNTEAFF
V: TRBV5-4
J: TRBJ1-1
D: NA
size: NA

DNA: TGTGCCAGCAGCTCCACCGGACAGGGCACCGGGGAGCTGTTTTTT
CDR3: CASSSTGQGTGELFF
V: TRBV7-9
J: TRBJ2-2
D: TRBD1
size: NA

DNA: TGTGCCAGCAGCTTAGATCTCAGGGTGGATGGCTACACCTTC
CDR3: CASSLDLRVDGYTF
V: TRBV7-9
J: TRBJ1-2
D: NA
size: NA

DNA: TGTGCCAGCAGCGTGAAAGACACCAGCTCTGGAAACACCATATATTTT
CDR3: CASSVKDTSSGNTIYF
V: TRBV9
J: TRBJ1-3
D: NA
size: NA

DNA: TGCAGCGCCGGACAGGGTAGCACAGATACGCAGTATTTT
CDR3: CSAGQGSTDTQYF
V: TRBV29-1
J: TRBJ2-3
D: TRBD1
size: NA

DNA: TGTGCCAGTAGTCCGGAGGGCAGGGGGCCTCAGCCCCAGCATTTT
CDR3: CASSPEGRGPQPQHF
V: TRBV19
J: TRBJ1-5
D: TRBD1
size: NA

DNA: TGTGCCAGCAGCCCTGCTACGAAAACTAGCACAGATACGCAGTATTTT
CDR3: CASSPATKTSTDTQYF
V: TRBV5-4
J: TRBJ2-3
D: NA
size: NA

DNA: TGTGCCAGCAGCTTGGACAGGGGCTATGGCTACACCTTC
CDR3: CASSLDRGYGYTF
V: TRBV5-6
J: TRBJ1-2
D: TRBD1
size: NA

DNA: TGCGCCAGCAGAACCGGGCAGGGCCTCCCTGGGGCCAACGTCCTGACTTTC
CDR3: CASRTGQGLPGANVLTF
V: TRBV4-1
J: TRBJ2-6
D: NA
size: NA

DNA: TGTGCCAGCAGTGAGGGGAGAATGAACACTGAAGCTTTCTTT
CDR3: CASSEGRMNTEAFF
V: TRBV2
J: TRBJ1-1
D: NA
size: NA

DNA: TGTGCCAGCAGTGACCAGTCCGGACAGACTGAAGCTTTCTTT
CDR3: CASSDQSGQTEAFF
V: TRBV6-1
J: TRBJ1-1
D: NA
size: NA

DNA: TGTGCCAGCAGCTTGCTAGGGAGCACTGAAGCTTTCTTT
CDR3: CASSLLGSTEAFF
V: TRBV7-2
J: TRBJ1-1
D: NA
size: NA

DNA: TGTGCCAGCAGCGTAGAAACAGGGCAACGTGGCTACACCTTC
CDR3: CASSVETGQRGYTF
V: TRBV9
J: TRBJ1-2
D: NA
size: NA

DNA: TGTGCCAGCAGCTTCGGGGTTTGGGGCACTGAAGCTTTCTTT
CDR3: CASSFGVWGTEAFF
V: TRBV7-2
J: TRBJ1-1
D: NA
size: NA

DNA: TGTGCCATCAGTGACCAACATGGCCCCCAGCATTTT
CDR3: CAISDQHGPQHF
V: TRBV10-3
J: TRBJ1-5
D: NA
size: NA

DNA: TGTGCCAGCAGCTTAGGACTAGTTCTTGAGCAGTTCTTC
CDR3: CASSLGLVLEQFF
V: TRBV7-2
J: TRBJ2-1
D: NA
size: once

DNA: TGTGCCAGCAGCCAAGGACTCCCCCCGGGACTTGTAGCAGATACGCAGTATTTT
CDR3: CASSQGLPPGLVADTQYF
V: TRBV3-1/TRBV3-2
J: TRBJ2-3
D: NA
size: NA

DNA: TGTGCCAGCAGTCCTAGAGCGGAGGGCACAGATACGCAGTATTTT
CDR3: CASSPRAEGTDTQYF
V: TRBV6-4
J: TRBJ2-3
D: NA
size: NA

DNA: TGCGCCAGCAGCCTTCAGGGGGTAAGGGACACTGAAGCTTTCTTT
CDR3: CASSLQGVRDTEAFF
V: TRBV5-1
J: TRBJ1-1
D: TRBD1
size: NA

DNA: TGTGCCAGCAGTGGTGACAGGGGCAGCTCCTACGAGCAGTACTTC
CDR3: CASSGDRGSSYEQYF
V: TRBV3-1/TRBV3-2
J: TRBJ2-7
D: TRBD1
size: NA

DNA: TGTGCCACCAGTGAATCCGGGCCGGGACTAGCGGTCTACAATGAGCAGTTCTTC
CDR3: CATSESGPGLAVYNEQFF
V: TRBV24-1
J: TRBJ2-1
D: TRBD2
size: NA

DNA: TGTGCCAGCAGTTTCTCCGGTCACAATGAGCAGTTCTTC
CDR3: CASSFSGHNEQFF
V: TRBV12-3/TRBV12-4
J: TRBJ2-1
D: NA
size: NA

DNA: TGTGCCAGCGTGGGGAGCTCCTACAATGAGCAGTTCTTC
CDR3: CASVGSSYNEQFF
V: TRBV7-9
J: TRBJ2-1
D: NA
size: NA

DNA: TGTGCCAGCAGTGAACAGGGAAACACCATATATTTT
CDR3: CASSEQGNTIYF
V: TRBV7-9
J: TRBJ1-3
D: NA
size: NA

DNA: TGCGCCAGCAGTAGTTCAGGGAACACTGAAGCTTTCTTT
CDR3: CASSSSGNTEAFF
V: TRBV10-1
J: TRBJ1-1
D: NA
size: once

DNA: TGTGCCAGCAGTTCGGGACTCCCAGGGACCGATACGCAGTATTTT
CDR3: CASSSGLPGTDTQYF
V: TRBV27
J: TRBJ2-3
D: NA
size: NA

DNA: TGTGCCAGCAGTTACTCCCTCCTTAGCTCCTACAATGAGCAGTTCTTC
CDR3: CASSYSLLSSYNEQFF
V: TRBV6-2/TRBV6-3
J: TRBJ2-1
D: NA
size: once

DNA: TGTGCCAGTAGTATTTCAGGGTTGGAGGGATATTCACCCCTCCACTTT
CDR3: CASSISGLEGYSPLHF
V: TRBV19
J: TRBJ1-6
D: NA
size: NA

DNA: TGTGCCAGCTCACCACCGTGGGACAGTGGGGATGAGCAGTTCTTC
CDR3: CASSPPWDSGDEQFF
V: TRBV18
J: TRBJ2-1
D: TRBD1
size: NA

DNA: TGTGCCAGCAGTTACCGATACGGCGGTCGTACCGGGGAGCTGTTTTTT
CDR3: CASSYRYGGRTGELFF
V: TRBV6-2/TRBV6-3
J: TRBJ2-2
D: NA
size: few

DNA: TGTGCCAGCAGCTCCCAGGGGGCCATCTATGGCTACACCTTC
CDR3: CASSSQGAIYGYTF
V: TRBV3-1/TRBV3-2
J: TRBJ1-2
D: TRBD1
size: NA

DNA: TGTGCCAGCAGCGTCGGGTCTCGAAACACTGAAGCTTTCTTT
CDR3: CASSVGSRNTEAFF
V: TRBV7-6
J: TRBJ1-1
D: NA
size: NA